This T cell receptor beta chain was sequenced in a study of blood T cell repertoires in COVID-19. Overall study context: PBMCs, B-cell-depleted T cells, or T cells provided the cDNA or gDNA that made up the material.

Libraries were prepared by immunoSEQ multiplex PCR; TCRdb keeps only in-frame clonotypes and omits some of them. The data show hundreds of thousands of clones, roughly 92% seen once. Germline V gene lookup returns CDR1 SEHNR and CDR2 FQNEAQ (reference sequence). There are 15 residues in the CDR3. V was pared by 1 base and J by 2 bases, with 11 bases between. The sequence derives from a man in his sixties with COVID-19, enrolled during active disease. This chain connects TRBV7-9 to TRBJ1-2; perhaps TRBD1 as D (5 bases). Sequenced input: peripheral blood. This CDR3 reads CASSLGHYRNYGYTF. The CDR3 bases are TGTGCCAGCAGCTTAGGACACTACAGGAACTATGGCTACACCTTC. The full variable domain, in which reference TRBV7-9 and TRBJ1-2 provide the parts outside the CDR3, is DTGVSQNPRHKITKRGQNVTFRCDPISEHNRLYWYRQTLGQGPEFLTYFQNEAQLEKSRLLSDRFSAERPKGSFSTLEIQRTEQGDSAMYLCASSLGHYRNYGYTFGSGTRLTVV.